These 2 T cell receptor beta chains were all obtained from the same sample, sequenced in a study of blood T cell repertoires in COVID-19. Repertoires were generated with immunoSEQ multiplex PCR, while TCRdb's copy carries only in-frame clones and drops some. The sample contains some 340,000 clones, around nine tenths of which appear only once. The sample taken for sequencing was PBMCs or T cells enriched from blood (not recorded which). The receptors originated from a young woman who had been exposed to COVID-19.

V is TRBV14 and J is TRBJ1-1; D might be TRBD1 (5 bases). The CDR3 consists of 14 residues. V was clipped by 2 bases and J by 5 bases, with 12 bases between them. CDR1 is SGHDN and CDR2 is FVKESK in the germline V gene. The CDR3 here is CASSQYKGRTEAFF. CDR3 coding DNA: TGTGCCAGCAGCCAATATAAGGGGCGTACTGAAGCTTTCTTT. Full variable domain (missing parts from reference TRBV14 and TRBJ1-1): EAGVTQFPSHSVIEKGQTVTLRCDPISGHDNLYWYRRVMGKEIKFLLHFVKESKQDESGMPNNRFLAERTGGTYSTLKVQPAELEDSGVYFCASSQYKGRTEAFFGQGTRLTVV.

The genes are TRBV30 and TRBJ1-3, with D perhaps TRBD1 (5 bases). This CDR3 region has 13 residues. The V end lost 3 bases, the J end lost 2 bases, and 8 bases lay between the germline ends. Germline-derived CDR1 and CDR2 are GTSNPN and SVGIG (reference sequence). The CDR3: CAWRSGAGNTIYF. The CDR3, as DNA: TGTGCCTGGAGGTCGGGGGCTGGAAACACCATATATTTT.